This T cell receptor (beta chain) was documented in a study of blood T cell repertoires in COVID-19. Whole-study context: Samples of COVID-19 (acute and convalescent) were obtained from the United States, Italy and Spain. PBMCs, B-cell-depleted T cells, or T cells were the source of the cDNA or gDNA that made up the material.

Authors' methods: For nucleated cells, counts were estimated from reference gene primer amplification. TCRdb's copy holds only in-frame clones and misses some; the assay was immunoSEQ multiplex PCR. V and J calls and clone size come straight from that table; D and trimming were deduced from the DNA. The sample shows 110,000 or so clones, approximately 80% of them seen only once. The ends lost 1 base at V and 6 bases at J; junction bases unmatched: 9. The length of the CDR3 is 16 residues. The germline V gene encodes CDR1 KGHSH and CDR2 LQKENI. The sample consisted of peripheral blood. This chain joins TRBV18 and TRBJ2-3, with 8 bases identical to TRBD2. The clonotype comes from a middle-aged woman with acute or convalescent COVID-19. The CDR3 bases are TGTGCCAGCTCACCACGACTATCGGGGGGGCCGGATACGCAGTATTTT. Translation: CASSPRLSGGPDTQYF.